One sample yielded the 19 T cell receptor beta chains listed below, sequenced in a study of T cell responses to AZD1222 COVID-19 vaccine. Only in-frame clones appear in the TCRdb table, and some are missing; sequencing was by immunoSEQ multiplex PCR. The repertoire holds 60,000 or so clones, with roughly 88% as singletons. The material was peripheral blood, obtained on day 0 of AZD1222 vaccination. The receptors come from an adult in good health.

This sequence joins TRBV12-3 or TRBV12-4 and TRBJ1-2, with unresolved D. V was trimmed by 3 bases and J by 9 bases, leaving 11 bases between them. The CDR3 consists of 12 residues. The CDR3 loop is CASSFDTESYTF. The CDR3 DNA reads TGTGCCAGCAGTTTTGACACGGAGAGCTACACCTTC.

The chain joins TRBV5-1 to TRBJ2-7; 7 bases match TRBD2. V was pared by 2 bases and J by 4 bases, with 6 bases of the junction left unmatched. Germline CDR1 reads SGHRS; CDR2 reads YFSETQ. The CDR3 covers 14 residues. The chain's CDR3 is CASSFSSSGYEQYF. CDR3 nucleotides: TGCGCCAGCAGCTTCTCGTCTAGCGGATACGAGCAGTACTTC.

Worth noting for this clone: Compared with germline, one end of the junction differs, possibly owing to a read error. The DNA of the CDR3 is TGTGCTAGCAGCTTGGGACTAGCGACAGGAGAGACCCAGTACTTC. Protein: CASSLGLATGETQYF. V is TRBV7-7 and J is TRBJ2-5, with 10 bases lining up with TRBD2. CDR3 length equals 15 residues. Germline CDR1 and CDR2: SSHAT and FNYEAQ (reference sequence).

The genes are TRBV7-9 and TRBJ2-7; TRBD1 is a possible D gene (6 bases). In germline, CDR1 is SEHNR, CDR2 FQNEAQ (reference sequence). This CDR3 has 15 residues. Deletions cut 0 bases from V and 0 bases from J, with 9 bases between. The CDR3 sequence is CASSLATGLSYEQYF. The CDR3 DNA is TGTGCCAGCAGCTTAGCGACAGGTCTCTCCTACGAGCAGTACTTC.

This clone is termed large. This chain connects TRBV2 to TRBJ1-2; D call uncertain. CDR1 SNHLY and CDR2 FYNNEI come from the germline V gene. V was shortened by 2 bases and J by 3 bases, with 19 bases between the two germline ends. The CDR3 has 17 amino acids. CDR3 nucleotide sequence: TGTGCCAGCAGTGAATTCGCCAGTCCTGGAGTTGACTATGGCTACACCTTC. Translated: CASSEFASPGVDYGYTF.

This sequence joins TRBV19 and TRBJ2-7, with 8 bases that match TRBD1. After removal of 5 bases from V and 3 bases from J, the junction contained 6 bases not matched to a gene. Germline loops: CDR1 LNHDA, CDR2 SQIVND (reference sequence). This CDR3 is built from 14 residues. The CDR3 here is CASSAPGQVYEQYF. CDR3 coding DNA: TGTGCCAGTAGTGCCCCGGGACAGGTCTACGAGCAGTACTTC. Filled out from reference TRBV19 and TRBJ2-7, the complete variable domain reads DGGITQSPKYLFRKEGQNVTLSCEQNLNHDAMYWYRQDPGQGLRLIYYSQIVNDFQKGDIAEGYSVSREKKESFPLTVTSAQKNPTAFYLCASSAPGQVYEQYFGPGTRLTVT.

The V and J genes are TRBV10-3 and TRBJ1-6, with 7 bases aligning to TRBD1. This CDR3 comprises 16 residues. CDR1 ENHRY and CDR2 SYGVKD come from the germline V gene. J lost 6 bases, V lost 1 base, and 6 bases had no gene match. CDR3 DNA sequence: TGTGCCATCAGTGAGTTTGGGACAGAGCTTAATTCACCCCTCCACTTT. Amino acids: CAISEFGTELNSPLHF.

The V gene is TRBV30, the J gene TRBJ1-5, with 7 positions matching TRBD1. Trimming removed 2 bases from V and 5 bases from J; junction bases left unmatched: 6. The CDR3 length is 14 residues. In germline, CDR1 is GTSNPN, CDR2 SVGIG (reference sequence). CDR3 nucleotide sequence: TGTGCCTGGAGTTGGGGACAGCTTGATCAGCCCCAGCATTTT. It specifies CAWSWGQLDQPQHF. Combining the CDR3 with reference TRBV30 and TRBJ1-5 gives the whole variable domain SQTIHQWPATLVQPVGSPLSLECTVEGTSNPNLYWYRQAAGRGLQLLFYSVGIGQISSEVPQNLSASRPQDRQFILSSKKLLLSDSGFYLCAWSWGQLDQPQHFGDGTRLSIL.

V gene TRBV12-5 combines with J gene TRBJ1-6; a possible D gene is TRBD1 (5 bases). CDR1 and CDR2 from the germline V gene are LGHNT and FRNRAP. The CDR3 spans 15 residues. Trimming took 7 bases from V and 9 from J, leaving 19 bases between them. CDR3 in DNA: TGTGCTAGTGCTAACTCCGGGGCAGGGACTTCACCCCTCCACTTT. Translating gives CASANSGAGTSPLHF.

The CDR3 nucleotides read TGTGCCATCAGTCGACCGGGACCGGGAGGAGAGACCCAGTACTTC. Translation gives CAISRPGPGGETQYF. The chain carries TRBV10-3 and TRBJ2-5; 7 positions agree with TRBD2. The CDR3 is 15 amino acids. Per the germline V gene, CDR1 is ENHRY and CDR2 is SYGVKD. With V trimmed by 5 bases and J by 4 bases, 10 bases remained unmatched.

J is TRBJ1-1 and V is TRBV27; D is unresolved. The CDR3 is 13 residues long. V was cut by 9 bases and J by 4 bases, with 15 bases left in between. CDR1 and CDR2 (germline): MNHEY, SMNVEV (reference sequence). CDR3 region: CASTSLEGTEAFF. The CDR3 region has the DNA TGTGCCAGTACTTCTTTGGAAGGCACTGAAGCTTTCTTT.

This clone was seen just once. The chain uses TRBV2 and TRBJ2-1; D is possibly TRBD1 or TRBD2 (5 bases each). This CDR3 is 13 amino acids long. V shed 7 bases and J shed 5 bases, with 12 bases lying between them. Germline V CDR1 and CDR2: SNHLY, FYNNEI. The CDR3 here is CASNRDGNNEQFF. The CDR3 bases are TGTGCCAGCAACCGGGACGGTAACAATGAGCAGTTCTTC.

Here the CDR3 DNA reads TGTGCCACCAGTCTAGCGGGAGGGCTAAGTGAGCAGTTCTTC. This gives the protein CATSLAGGLSEQFF. The J gene is TRBJ2-1, the V gene TRBV24-1, with 12 positions matching TRBD2. The CDR3 extends over 14 amino acids. The V and J ends lost 6 bases and 9 bases, in that order; junction bases with no gene match: 5. Germline V lookup: CDR1 KGHDR, CDR2 SFDVKD.

This clone was counted once. The rearrangement joins TRBV4-2 to TRBJ2-2, with 9 bases matching TRBD2. The CDR3 length is 18 residues. V dropped 1 base and J dropped 3; count of bases not matched to a gene: 9. The germline V gene has CDR1 LGHNA and CDR2 YNFKEQ. The CDR3 DNA reads as TGTGCCAGCAGCCAAGGACTAGCGGTTTCGGGTGACACCGGGGAGCTGTTTTTT. As protein: CASSQGLAVSGDTGELFF.

The genes are TRBV19 and TRBJ1-5; weak D call: TRBD1 (5 bases). The CDR3 is made up of 13 amino acids. Per germline, CDR1 LNHDA and CDR2 SQIVND (reference sequence). The V end was cut by 4 bases, the J end by 7 bases, with 11 bases between. The CDR3 coding sequence is TGTGCCAGTAGTAGCACAGGTCAACAGCCCCAGCATTTT. This translates into CASSSTGQQPQHF. The whole variable domain, filled in from reference TRBV19 and TRBJ1-5, reads DGGITQSPKYLFRKEGQNVTLSCEQNLNHDAMYWYRQDPGQGLRLIYYSQIVNDFQKGDIAEGYSVSREKKESFPLTVTSAQKNPTAFYLCASSSTGQQPQHFGDGTRLSIL.

The sample holds one count of this clone. The V gene is TRBV18, the J gene TRBJ1-1, with 7 positions matching TRBD1. Germline assignment: CDR1 KGHSH and CDR2 LQKENI. V was pared by 0 bases and J by 5 bases, with 18 bases of the junction left unmatched. The CDR3 extends over 19 amino acids. CDR3 DNA: TGTGCCAGCTCACCACCGACGCCGGGACAGATCTATTTCGAGACTGAAGCTTTCTTT. It translates to CASSPPTPGQIYFETEAFF.

The chain employs TRBV6-1 and TRBJ2-3; D gene uncertain. The V end lost 2 bases, the J end lost 5 bases, and 5 bases lay between the germline ends. This CDR3 is built from 12 residues. From germline, CDR1 is MNHNS and CDR2 SASEGT. The CDR3 coding sequence is TGTGCCAGCAGTGAAATTGTAGATACGCAGTATTTT. Protein: CASSEIVDTQYF.

This clone was observed a handful of times. The V call is TRBV11-3, the J call TRBJ2-1; 14 bases align to TRBD2. The V segment lost 3 bases and the J segment 4 bases; nucleotides outside the gene matches: 5. Germline V CDR1 and CDR2: SGHNT, YENEEA. CDR3 length: 17 residues. The CDR3 nucleotides read TGTGCCAGCAGCTTCGGACTAGCGGGAGGAGCATACAATGAGCAGTTCTTC. Protein product: CASSFGLAGGAYNEQFF.

By sample fraction, this clone is medium-sized (0.01 to 0.1%). The genes are TRBV2 and TRBJ1-2; D is unresolved. This CDR3 region has 13 residues. Germline CDR1 reads SNHLY; CDR2 reads FYNNEI. Trimming left V 7 bases short and J 1 base short, with 10 bases between. The CDR3, as DNA: TGTGCCAGCAACAAGGACCTTAACTATGGCTACACCTTC. Its protein product is CASNKDLNYGYTF. Full variable domain (remainder filled in from reference TRBV2 and TRBJ1-2): EPEVTQTPSHQVTQMGQEVILRCVPISNHLYFYWYRQILGQKVEFLVSFYNNEISEKSEIFDDQFSVERPDGSNFTLKIRSTKLEDSAMYFCASNKDLNYGYTFGSGTRLTVV.